Presented here are 22 T cell receptor beta chains from one specimen sequenced in a study of T-cell reconstitution after alpha-beta-depleted transplantation in children. Unique molecular identifiers tagged the TCRbeta library. A single record per CDR3 protein comes from TCRdb applying MiXCR to the PCR reads. The repertoire includes 200,000 to 250,000 distinct CDR3 sequences, 8.4% of them detected once, and less than 40% sits in the top ten. The sample in question was PBMCs, mostly from graft donor cells, obtained 360 days after TCRalphabeta/CD19-depleted stem cell transplant. These receptor sequences come from a male patient aged 2-9 years who had a stem cell transplant for acute myeloid leukemia, so the T cells may come from the graft donor.

The rearrangement links TRBV4-1 to TRBJ2-7; 7 bases fit TRBD2. Germline CDR1 and CDR2: MGHRA and YSYEKL. Trimming cost V 0 bases and J 9 bases; bases outside gene matches: 5. The CDR3 is 13 amino acids. CDR3 DNA sequence: TGCGCCAGCAGCCAAGATGGAGGACTAGTGCAGTACGTC. It codes for CASSQDGGLVQYV.

This clonotype has just a few counts. The V call is TRBV28, the J call TRBJ1-5, with D unclear. Trimming removed 6 bases from V and 4 bases from J, with 16 bases in between. The CDR3 covers 15 residues. CDR1 MDHEN and CDR2 SYDVKM come from the germline V gene. This CDR3 is CASSPNRASNQPQHF. The CDR3 nucleotides read TGTGCCAGCAGCCCAAACCGGGCGTCGAATCAGCCCCAGCATTTT. The variable domain in full, completed from reference TRBV28 and TRBJ1-5, reads DVKVTQSSRYLVKRTGEKVFLECVQDMDHENMFWYRQDPGLGLRLIYFSYDVKMKEKGDIPEGYSVSREKKERFSLILESASTNQTSMYLCASSPNRASNQPQHFGDGTRLSIL.

In its sample, this clonotype was seen many times. The chain is built from TRBV27 and TRBJ2-7; a weak D match, TRBD1 (6 bases). Germline CDR1 MNHEY, CDR2 SMNVEV (reference sequence). The CDR3 has 16 residues. V shed 2 bases and J shed 3 bases, with 17 bases lying between them. The CDR3 is CASSLAKDSRLYEQYF. The CDR3 DNA sequence: TGTGCCAGCAGTTTAGCCAAGGACAGCCGTCTCTACGAGCAGTACTTC.

This chain uses TRBV5-6 with TRBJ2-5, with D possibly called TRBD1 or TRBD2 (5 bases each). CDR3 length: 14 residues. Germline values: CDR1 SGHDT, CDR2 YYEEEE. The V and J ends lost 6 bases and 5 bases respectively, with 17 bases between them. This chain's CDR3 is CASNLEEWGETQYF. In nucleotides, the CDR3 is TGTGCCAGCAACTTAGAAGAGTGGGGGGAGACCCAGTACTTC.

J is TRBJ2-1 and V is TRBV5-1, with 10 nucleotides matching TRBD2. CDR3 length equals 14 residues. Losses at the gene ends were 2 bases for V and 6 bases for J; bases not matched to a gene: 2. Germline V gene data show CDR1 as SGHRS and CDR2 as YFSETQ. This chain's CDR3 is CASSFLAGGNEQFF. CDR3 sequence (DNA): TGCGCCAGCAGCTTTTTAGCGGGGGGCAATGAGCAGTTCTTC.

The gene calls are TRBV6-2 or TRBV6-3 and TRBJ2-1; possibly TRBD2 for D (6 bases). CDR1 MNHEY and CDR2 SVGEGT come from the germline V gene. With 0 bases removed from V and 0 bases from J, the gap between germline ends came to 9 bases. This CDR3 has 16 residues. Here the CDR3 reads CASSYSAGSSYNEQFF. The CDR3 region has the DNA TGTGCCAGCAGTTACTCTGCGGGGAGCTCCTACAATGAGCAGTTCTTC.

This clonotype was seen more than once but under ten times. The V gene is TRBV6-5, the J gene TRBJ1-6; no reliable D call. CDR1 is MNHEY and CDR2 is SVGAGI in the germline V gene. The CDR3 totals 18 residues. V lost 2 bases, J lost 0 bases, and 14 bases lay in between. In DNA, the CDR3 is TGTGCCAGCAGTTACGCCTTGTCGCCGAGCTCCTATAATTCACCCCTCCACTTT. As protein: CASSYALSPSSYNSPLHF.

V and J are TRBV20-1 and TRBJ1-5, with D possibly matching TRBD1 (6 bases). V gave up 6 bases and J gave up 4 bases, with 19 bases separating them. CDR3 length equals 15 residues. The germline gives CDR1 DFQATT, CDR2 SNEGSKA (reference sequence). DNA of the CDR3: TGCAGTGCCAGGGGAGCGGGTCTGGCAAATCAGCCCCAGCATTTT. The encoded protein is CSARGAGLANQPQHF.

This clonotype was counted ten times or more. The J gene is TRBJ2-3, the V gene TRBV7-9; tentative D call: TRBD2 (6 bases). V lost 5 bases and J lost 2, with 14 bases in between. This CDR3 contains 15 residues. CDR1 SEHNR and CDR2 FQNEAQ come from the germline V gene (reference sequence). CDR3 in DNA: TGTGCCAGCAGCCGGGGGTGGCGGAACACAGATACGCAGTATTTT. Its protein product is CASSRGWRNTDTQYF.

This clonotype was recorded at least ten times. The rearrangement joins TRBV6-5 to TRBJ2-5; 8 bases fit TRBD2. V was clipped by 2 bases and J by 6 bases; unmatched bases: 17. The CDR3 loop spans 18 amino acids. Germline V gene sequence: CDR1 MNHEY, CDR2 SVGAGI. The CDR3 nucleotides are TGTGCCAGCAGTTACGGGGGAGAGCGCGGGGGGCTTTGGAAGACCCAGTACTTC. As protein: CASSYGGERGGLWKTQYF.

This clonotype was observed at least ten times. The chain couples TRBV20-1 to TRBJ2-1, with 10 bases fitting TRBD2. There are 15 residues in the CDR3. J lost 1 base, V lost 5 bases, and 5 bases had no gene match. Germline-derived CDR1 and CDR2 are DFQATT and SNEGSKA (reference sequence). CDR3 protein: CSAAELAGSYNEQFF. The DNA for the CDR3 is TGCAGTGCTGCCGAACTAGCGGGATCCTACAATGAGCAGTTCTTC.

The chain uses TRBV9 and TRBJ2-5, with 7 bases aligning to TRBD2. The CDR3 is 15 amino acids. Losses at the gene ends were 0 bases for V and 2 bases for J; bases not matched to a gene: 4. Per germline, CDR1 SGDLS and CDR2 YYNGEE. The CDR3 loop is CASSVGAGDQETQYF. CDR3 bases: TGTGCCAGCAGCGTAGGGGCGGGGGATCAAGAGACCCAGTACTTC.

The J gene is TRBJ1-1, the V gene TRBV5-1; no clear D. The CDR3 has 15 amino acids. Deletions cut 4 bases from V and 1 base from J, with 14 bases between. Germline CDR1 SGHRS, CDR2 YFSETQ. CDR3 in amino acids: CASSPLPGPNTEAFF. In DNA, the CDR3 is TGCGCCAGCAGCCCATTACCTGGGCCGAACACTGAAGCTTTCTTT.

The gene calls are TRBV12-3 or TRBV12-4 and TRBJ2-7, with D unresolved. Between the trimmed V and J ends, which lost 4 bases and 7 bases, there was a span of 20 bases. CDR3 length: 15 amino acids. The CDR3: CASSSRSGPAWEQYF. The CDR3 DNA sequence: TGTGCCAGCAGTTCGAGGTCCGGGCCCGCCTGGGAGCAGTACTTC.

This clonotype has a count of ten or more. The rearrangement uses TRBV12-3 or TRBV12-4 and TRBJ1-6; D is undetermined. The length of the CDR3 is 14 residues. V was shortened by 3 bases and J by 9 bases, with 12 bases between the two germline ends. The CDR3 protein is CASSFDEGTSPLHF. CDR3 DNA: TGTGCCAGCAGTTTTGATGAGGGAACTTCACCCCTCCACTTT.

In its sample, this clonotype was seen many times. This sequence joins TRBV10-3 and TRBJ2-3; 10 bases agree with TRBD1. The germline gives CDR1 ENHRY, CDR2 SYGVKD. The CDR3 contains 13 residues. The trim removed 11 bases at V and 6 bases at J, leaving 8 bases unmatched. The CDR3 here is CASWGQGTDTQYF. The CDR3 DNA follows: TGTGCCTCCTGGGGACAGGGGACGGATACGCAGTATTTT.

This clonotype was recorded a few times. The chain combines TRBV4-2 with TRBJ2-2; 16 bases are a match to TRBD2. The germline V gene has CDR1 LGHNA and CDR2 YNFKEQ. This CDR3 contains 20 residues. Germline trimming cut 3 bases from V and 3 bases from J; bases unmatched to any gene: 10. The CDR3 reads CASSQRPGLAGGPDTGELFF. In DNA, the CDR3 is TGTGCCAGCAGCCAGCGACCGGGACTAGCGGGAGGGCCTGACACCGGGGAGCTGTTTTTT.

This chain joins TRBV9 and TRBJ2-5, with D perhaps matching TRBD1 (6 bases). Germline V gene lookup returns CDR1 SGDLS and CDR2 YYNGEE. The CDR3 spans 14 residues. Trimming pared 2 bases from V and 5 bases from J, leaving 13 bases between. The CDR3 loop is CASSVGQFVETQYF. In DNA form, the CDR3 reads TGTGCCAGCAGCGTTGGACAGTTTGTGGAGACCCAGTACTTC.

The chain carries TRBV20-1 and TRBJ1-2; no firm D call. Between the trimmed V and J ends, which lost 6 bases and 2 bases, there was a span of 16 bases. The germline V gene has CDR1 DFQATT and CDR2 SNEGSKA (reference sequence). This CDR3 comprises 14 residues. DNA for the CDR3: TGCAGTGCCCCCCCCCCGGACCGCAACTATGGCTACACCTTC. Translation: CSAPPPDRNYGYTF.

This clonotype was seen a handful of times. V gene TRBV5-1 combines with J gene TRBJ2-4; a possible D gene is TRBD1 (6 bases). The CDR3 totals 11 residues. Looked up from germline, CDR1 is SGHRS and CDR2 is YFSETQ. Trimming pared 2 bases from V and 13 bases from J, leaving 10 bases between. CDR3 sequence: CASSFGQGQYF. Written as DNA, the CDR3 is TGCGCCAGCAGCTTCGGGCAGGGGCAGTACTTC.

This clonotype was observed many times. The chain links TRBV28 to TRBJ2-2, with TRBD2 as a possible D gene (5 bases). Trimming cost V 5 bases and J 3 bases, with 16 bases left between them. CDR3 size: 16 residues. Germline V gene lookup returns CDR1 MDHEN and CDR2 SYDVKM. CDR3 loop: CASSRRNRWDTGELFF. In nucleotides, the CDR3 is TGTGCCAGCAGTCGGAGGAACAGATGGGACACCGGGGAGCTGTTTTTT.

Ten or more counts support this clonotype. The chain uses TRBV3-1 and TRBJ2-5; D not resolved. From germline, CDR1 is LGHDT and CDR2 YNNKEL (reference sequence). The V and J ends lost 0 bases and 5 bases respectively, with 13 bases between them. The CDR3 runs 15 residues. The CDR3 sequence is CASSQEAQSPETQYF. DNA for the CDR3: TGTGCCAGCAGCCAAGAAGCACAGTCCCCGGAGACCCAGTACTTC.